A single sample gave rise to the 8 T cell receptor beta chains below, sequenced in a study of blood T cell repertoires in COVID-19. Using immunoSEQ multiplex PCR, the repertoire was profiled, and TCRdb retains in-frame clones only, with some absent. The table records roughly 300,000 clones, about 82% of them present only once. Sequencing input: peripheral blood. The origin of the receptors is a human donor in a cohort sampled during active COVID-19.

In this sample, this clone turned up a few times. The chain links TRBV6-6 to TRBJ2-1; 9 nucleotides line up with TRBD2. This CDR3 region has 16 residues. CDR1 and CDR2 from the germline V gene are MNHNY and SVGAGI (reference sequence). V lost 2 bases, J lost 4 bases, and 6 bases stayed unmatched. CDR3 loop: CASSYSGGGVYNEQFF. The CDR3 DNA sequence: TGTGCCAGCAGTTACAGTGGCGGGGGGGTTTACAATGAGCAGTTCTTC.

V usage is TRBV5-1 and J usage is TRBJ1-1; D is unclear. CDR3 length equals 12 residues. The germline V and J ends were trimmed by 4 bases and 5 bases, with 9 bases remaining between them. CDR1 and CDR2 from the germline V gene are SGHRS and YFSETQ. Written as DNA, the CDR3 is TGCGCCAGCAGCCCCGTACAGACTGAAGCTTTCTTT. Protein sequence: CASSPVQTEAFF.

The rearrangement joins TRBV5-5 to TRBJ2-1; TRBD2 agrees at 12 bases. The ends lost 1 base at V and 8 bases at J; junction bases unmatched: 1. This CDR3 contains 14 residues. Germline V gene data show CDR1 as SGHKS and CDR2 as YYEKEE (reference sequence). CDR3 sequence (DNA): TGTGCCAGCAGCTTGCTAGCGGGGGGGTATGAGCAGTTCTTC. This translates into CASSLLAGGYEQFF.

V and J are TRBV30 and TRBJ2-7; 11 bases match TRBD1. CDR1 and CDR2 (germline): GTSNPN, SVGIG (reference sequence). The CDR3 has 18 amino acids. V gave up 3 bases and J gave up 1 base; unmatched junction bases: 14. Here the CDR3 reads CAWSARDRGYTASYEQYF. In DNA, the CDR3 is TGTGCCTGGAGCGCAAGGGACAGGGGGTATACTGCGTCCTACGAGCAGTACTTC.

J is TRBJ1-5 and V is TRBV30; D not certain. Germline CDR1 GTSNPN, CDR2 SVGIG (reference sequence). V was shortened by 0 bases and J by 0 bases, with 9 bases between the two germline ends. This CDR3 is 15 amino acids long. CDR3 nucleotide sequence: TGTGCCTGGAGTGTAGGAGGGCCTAGCAATCAGCCCCAGCATTTT. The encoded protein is CAWSVGGPSNQPQHF.

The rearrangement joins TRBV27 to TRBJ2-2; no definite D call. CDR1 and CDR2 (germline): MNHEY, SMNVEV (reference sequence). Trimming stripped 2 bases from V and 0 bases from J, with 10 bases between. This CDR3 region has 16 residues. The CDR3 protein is CASSLLGGSNTGELFF. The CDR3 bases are TGTGCCAGCAGTTTACTCGGCGGATCGAACACCGGGGAGCTGTTTTTT.

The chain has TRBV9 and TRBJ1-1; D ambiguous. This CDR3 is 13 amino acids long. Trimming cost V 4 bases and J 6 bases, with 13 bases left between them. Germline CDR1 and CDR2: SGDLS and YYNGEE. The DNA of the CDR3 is TGTGCCAGCAGCCCCGAACCGGGGTCTGAAGCTTTCTTT. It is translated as CASSPEPGSEAFF.

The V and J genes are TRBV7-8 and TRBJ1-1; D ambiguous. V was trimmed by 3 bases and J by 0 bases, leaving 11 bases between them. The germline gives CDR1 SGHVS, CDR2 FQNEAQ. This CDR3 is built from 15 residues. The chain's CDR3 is CASSFSAGMNTEAFF. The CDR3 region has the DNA TGTGCCAGCAGCTTTTCGGCGGGTATGAACACTGAAGCTTTCTTT.